This T cell receptor beta chain was recorded in a study of blood T cell repertoires in COVID-19. Study-level information: In each case, the material was cDNA or gDNA derived from T cells, B-cell-depleted T cells, or PBMCs.

CDR3 length: 14 residues. V dropped 1 base and J dropped 1 base, with 8 bases sitting between them. Germline lookup yields CDR1 SGHAT and CDR2 FQNNGV. Data came from immunoSEQ multiplex PCR; TCRdb stores just in-frame clones and leaves some out. The top ten clones hold about 4.3% of a sample with about 140,000 clones, 82% of them seen once. Sequencing was performed on peripheral blood. This receptor was obtained from an elderly woman with acute or convalescent COVID-19. This chain joins TRBV11-2 and TRBJ2-7; no firm D call. CDR3 loop: CASSLASRSYEQYF. DNA of the CDR3: TGTGCCAGCAGCTTAGCGTCCAGGTCCTACGAGCAGTACTTC.